This T cell receptor (beta chain) comes out of a study of patients and donors after allogeneic stem cell transplantation. The V end was cut by 2 bases, the J end by 4 bases, with 17 bases between. The germline V gene encodes CDR1 MDHEN and CDR2 SYDVKM. This CDR3 spans 16 amino acids. MiXCR, run by TCRdb on the RT-PCR reads, gives a single entry per CDR3 protein. The table shows over 130,000 distinct CDR3 sequences, with about a third occurring only once. This TCR derives from a human donor who was either an allogeneic HSCT recipient or a stem cell or donor lymphocyte infusion donor (not recorded which). It is not recorded whose cells these are; they may come from a transplant donor. Source material: blood, either unsorted or a sorted T cell fraction (not recorded which). This chain connects TRBV28 to TRBJ1-1, with no clear D. The DNA of the CDR3 is TGTGCCAGCAGTTTACGGGGAAGGTCCCCCCTCACTGAAGCTTTCTTT. It yields the protein CASSLRGRSPLTEAFF. Based on the CDR3 plus reference TRBV28 and TRBJ1-1, the full variable domain is DVKVTQSSRYLVKRTGEKVFLECVQDMDHENMFWYRQDPGLGLRLIYFSYDVKMKEKGDIPEGYSVSREKKERFSLILESASTNQTSMYLCASSLRGRSPLTEAFFGQGTRLTVV.